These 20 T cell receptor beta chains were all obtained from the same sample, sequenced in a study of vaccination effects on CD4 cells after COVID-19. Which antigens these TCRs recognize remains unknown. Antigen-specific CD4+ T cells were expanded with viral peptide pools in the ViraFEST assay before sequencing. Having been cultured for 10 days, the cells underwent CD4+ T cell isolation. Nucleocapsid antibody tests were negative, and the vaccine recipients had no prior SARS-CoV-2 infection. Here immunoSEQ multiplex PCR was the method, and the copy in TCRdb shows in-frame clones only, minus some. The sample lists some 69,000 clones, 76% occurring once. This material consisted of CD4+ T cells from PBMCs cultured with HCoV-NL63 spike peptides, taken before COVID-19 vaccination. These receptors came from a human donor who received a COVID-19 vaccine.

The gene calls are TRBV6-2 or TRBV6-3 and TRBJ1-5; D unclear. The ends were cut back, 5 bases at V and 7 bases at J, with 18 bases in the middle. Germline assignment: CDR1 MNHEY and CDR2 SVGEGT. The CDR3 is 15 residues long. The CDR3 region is CASSPTPQREQPQHF. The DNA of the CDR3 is TGTGCCAGCAGTCCCACTCCCCAACGAGAGCAGCCCCAGCATTTT.

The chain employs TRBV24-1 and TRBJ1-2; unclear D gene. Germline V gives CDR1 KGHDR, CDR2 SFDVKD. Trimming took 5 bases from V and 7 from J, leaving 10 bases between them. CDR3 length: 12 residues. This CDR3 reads CATSGDELGYTF. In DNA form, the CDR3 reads TGTGCCACCAGTGGCGATGAGCTTGGCTACACCTTC.

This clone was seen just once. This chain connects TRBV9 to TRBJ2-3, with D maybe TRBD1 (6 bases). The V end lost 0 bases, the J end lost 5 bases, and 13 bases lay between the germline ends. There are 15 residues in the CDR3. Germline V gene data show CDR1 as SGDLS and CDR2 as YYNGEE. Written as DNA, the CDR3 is TGTGCCAGCAGCGTAGGAGGGACAATGATAGATACGCAGTATTTT. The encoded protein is CASSVGGTMIDTQYF.

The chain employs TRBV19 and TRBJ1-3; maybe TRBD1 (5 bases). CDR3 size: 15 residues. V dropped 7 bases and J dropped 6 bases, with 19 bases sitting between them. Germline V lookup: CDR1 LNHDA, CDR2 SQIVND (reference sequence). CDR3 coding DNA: TGTGCCAGTACCGTACGGCAGGGTGGCGAAAACACCATATATTTT. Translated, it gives CASTVRQGGENTIYF.

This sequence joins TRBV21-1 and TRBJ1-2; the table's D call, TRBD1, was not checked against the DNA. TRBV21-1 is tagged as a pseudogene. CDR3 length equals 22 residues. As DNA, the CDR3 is TGTGCCAGCAGCAAAGAGGGAAGGCGGAAGGGACAGGGATATTGGCGCAGCTATGGCTACACCTTC. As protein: CASSKEGRRKGQGYWRSYGYTF.

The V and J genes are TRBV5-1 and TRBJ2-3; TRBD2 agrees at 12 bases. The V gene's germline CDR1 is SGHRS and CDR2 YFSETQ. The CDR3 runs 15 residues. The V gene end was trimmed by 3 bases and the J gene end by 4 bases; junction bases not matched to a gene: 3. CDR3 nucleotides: TGCGCCAGCAGCTCTAGCGGGGGGGTTCCAGATACGCAGTATTTT. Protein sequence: CASSSSGGVPDTQYF.

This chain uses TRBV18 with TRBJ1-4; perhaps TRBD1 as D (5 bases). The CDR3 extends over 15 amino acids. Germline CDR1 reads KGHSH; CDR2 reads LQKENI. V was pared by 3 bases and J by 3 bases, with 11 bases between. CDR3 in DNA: TGTGCCAGCTCACCCCTCGGGGGACCTAATGAAAAACTGTTTTTT. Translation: CASSPLGGPNEKLFF.

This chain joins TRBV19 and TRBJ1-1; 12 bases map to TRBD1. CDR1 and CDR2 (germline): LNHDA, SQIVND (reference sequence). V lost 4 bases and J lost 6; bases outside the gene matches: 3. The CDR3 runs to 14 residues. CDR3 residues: CASSTGQGAAEAFF. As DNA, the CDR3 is TGTGCCAGTAGTACGGGACAGGGGGCAGCTGAAGCTTTCTTT.

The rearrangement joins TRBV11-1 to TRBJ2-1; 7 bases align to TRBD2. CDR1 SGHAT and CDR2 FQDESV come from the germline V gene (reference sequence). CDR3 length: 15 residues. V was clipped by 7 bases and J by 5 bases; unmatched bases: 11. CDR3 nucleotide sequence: TGTGCCAGCACAGCGGGGCAGGGACGGAACAATGAGCAGTTCTTC. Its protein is CASTAGQGRNNEQFF.

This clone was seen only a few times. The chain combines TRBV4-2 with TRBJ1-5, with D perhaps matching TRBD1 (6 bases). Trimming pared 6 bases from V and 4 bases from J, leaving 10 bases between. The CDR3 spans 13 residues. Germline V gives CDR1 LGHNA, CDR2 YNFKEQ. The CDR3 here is CASSPTGNQPQHF. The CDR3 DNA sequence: TGTGCCAGCAGTCCGACAGGTAATCAGCCCCAGCATTTT.

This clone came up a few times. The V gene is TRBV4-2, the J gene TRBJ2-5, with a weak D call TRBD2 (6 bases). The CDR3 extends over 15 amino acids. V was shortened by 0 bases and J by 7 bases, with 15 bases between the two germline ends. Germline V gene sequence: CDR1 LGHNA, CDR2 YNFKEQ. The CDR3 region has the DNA TGTGCCAGCAGCCAAGACGGCGACAGACTAGTGACCCAGTACTTC. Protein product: CASSQDGDRLVTQYF.

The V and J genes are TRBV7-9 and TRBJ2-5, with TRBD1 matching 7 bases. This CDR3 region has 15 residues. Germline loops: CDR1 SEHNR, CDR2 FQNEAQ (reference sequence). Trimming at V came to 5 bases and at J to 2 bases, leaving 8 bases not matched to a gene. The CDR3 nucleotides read TGTGCCAGCAGCCCTCGCCGGACAGGACAAGAGACCCAGTACTTC. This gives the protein CASSPRRTGQETQYF.

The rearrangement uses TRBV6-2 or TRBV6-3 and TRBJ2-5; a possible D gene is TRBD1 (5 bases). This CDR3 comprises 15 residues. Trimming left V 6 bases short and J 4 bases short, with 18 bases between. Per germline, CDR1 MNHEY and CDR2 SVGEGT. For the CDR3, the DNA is TGTGCCAGCAGCTCGCTGAGACAGCCGACAGAGACCCAGTACTTC. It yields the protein CASSSLRQPTETQYF.

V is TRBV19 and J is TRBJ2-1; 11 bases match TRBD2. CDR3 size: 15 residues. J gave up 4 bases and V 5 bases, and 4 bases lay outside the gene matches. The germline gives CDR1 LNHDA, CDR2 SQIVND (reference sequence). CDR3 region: CASSARLAGYNEQFF. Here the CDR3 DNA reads TGTGCCAGTAGTGCGAGACTAGCGGGGTACAATGAGCAGTTCTTC.

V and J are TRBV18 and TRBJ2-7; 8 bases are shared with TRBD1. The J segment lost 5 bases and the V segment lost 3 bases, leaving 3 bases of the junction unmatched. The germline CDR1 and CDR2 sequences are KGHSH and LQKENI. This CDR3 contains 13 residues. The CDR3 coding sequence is TGTGCCAGCTCACCGACAGGGGACCACGAGCAGTACGTC. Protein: CASSPTGDHEQYV.

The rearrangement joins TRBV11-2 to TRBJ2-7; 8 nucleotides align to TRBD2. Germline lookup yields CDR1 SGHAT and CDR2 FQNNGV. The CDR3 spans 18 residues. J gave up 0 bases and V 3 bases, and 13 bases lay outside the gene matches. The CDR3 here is CASSFPWGGGGSSYEQYV. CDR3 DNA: TGTGCCAGCAGCTTCCCCTGGGGGGGCGGGGGGTCCTCCTACGAGCAGTACGTC.

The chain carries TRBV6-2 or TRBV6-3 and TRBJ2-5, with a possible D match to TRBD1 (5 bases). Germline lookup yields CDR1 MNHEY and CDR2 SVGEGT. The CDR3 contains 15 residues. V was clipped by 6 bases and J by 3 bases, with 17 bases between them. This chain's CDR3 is CASSRDRYPKETQYF. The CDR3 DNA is TGTGCCAGCAGCCGCGACAGATACCCCAAAGAGACCCAGTACTTC.

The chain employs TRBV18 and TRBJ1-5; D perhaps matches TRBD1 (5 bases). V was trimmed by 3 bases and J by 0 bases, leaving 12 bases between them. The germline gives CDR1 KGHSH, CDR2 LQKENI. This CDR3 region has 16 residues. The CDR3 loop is CASSPSTGVSNQPQHF. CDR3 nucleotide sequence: TGTGCCAGCTCACCTTCCACGGGGGTTAGCAATCAGCCCCAGCATTTT.

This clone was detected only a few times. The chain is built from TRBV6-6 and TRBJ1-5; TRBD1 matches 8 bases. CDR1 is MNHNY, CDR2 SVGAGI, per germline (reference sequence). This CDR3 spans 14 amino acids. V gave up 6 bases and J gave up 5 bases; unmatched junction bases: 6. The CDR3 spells CASSPPGGDQPQHF. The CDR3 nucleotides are TGTGCCAGCAGCCCCCCAGGGGGCGATCAGCCCCAGCATTTT.

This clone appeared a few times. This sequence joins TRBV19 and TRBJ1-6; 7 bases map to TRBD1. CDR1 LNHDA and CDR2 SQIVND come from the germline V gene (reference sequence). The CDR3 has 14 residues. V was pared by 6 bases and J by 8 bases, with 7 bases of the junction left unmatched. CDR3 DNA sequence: TGTGCCAGTAGCAGACAGGGCAAGTATTCACCCCTCCACTTT. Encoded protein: CASSRQGKYSPLHF.